These T cell receptor beta chains were read from a single sample in a study of monozygotic twins with inflammatory bowel disease. Reprocessing the 5' RACE reads, TCRdb reports a single entry for every CDR3 protein and omits DNA. Its table lists about 380,000 distinct CDR3 sequences. The sample consisted of blood. The receptors derive from a human donor with ulcerative colitis or Crohn's disease, or a healthy co-twin of an affected twin (not recorded which). Each CDR3 is given with its conserved first and last residue.

v_gene: TRBV2; j_gene: TRBJ1-6; CDR3aa: CASRPWVGSPLHF
v_gene: TRBV13; j_gene: TRBJ1-5; CDR3aa: CASSLSSNGQPQHF
v_gene: TRBV7-9; j_gene: TRBJ2-7; CDR3aa: CASSLIGSEQYF
v_gene: TRBV11-3; j_gene: TRBJ2-3; CDR3aa: CASSLPLAGDSALDLDTQYF
v_gene: TRBV5-1; j_gene: TRBJ2-5; CDR3aa: CASSLGTGDTLETQYF
v_gene: TRBV5-1; j_gene: TRBJ2-3; CDR3aa: CASSLEQSRTDTQYF
v_gene: TRBV4-2; j_gene: TRBJ2-1; CDR3aa: CASSQGNWDSGSPWSSYNEQFF
v_gene: TRBV11-2; j_gene: TRBJ2-7; CDR3aa: CASSLKGGTSVFSSYEQYF
v_gene: TRBV4-2; j_gene: TRBJ2-1; CDR3aa: CASSQDLTRYNEQFF
v_gene: TRBV18; j_gene: TRBJ2-7; CDR3aa: CASSPKSSYEQYF
v_gene: TRBV6-2/TRBV6-3; j_gene: TRBJ1-1; CDR3aa: CASSYLGARGTEAFF
v_gene: TRBV3-1; j_gene: TRBJ1-3; CDR3aa: CASSLTRSGNTIYF
v_gene: TRBV5-1; j_gene: TRBJ1-6; CDR3aa: CASSYLTGGSDSPLHF
v_gene: TRBV9; j_gene: TRBJ2-1; CDR3aa: CASSATPHAYNEQFF
v_gene: TRBV5-1; j_gene: TRBJ2-1; CDR3aa: CASSLAVGSTYNEQFF
v_gene: TRBV7-9; j_gene: TRBJ1-1; CDR3aa: CASSPAGGAEAFF
v_gene: TRBV7-2; j_gene: TRBJ1-4; CDR3aa: CASSEQRFNEKLFF
v_gene: TRBV7-2; j_gene: TRBJ2-7; CDR3aa: CASGRAVAGGYEQYF
v_gene: TRBV5-1; j_gene: TRBJ1-1; CDR3aa: CASKVGQGNTEAFF
v_gene: TRBV6-1; j_gene: TRBJ2-5; CDR3aa: CASAGGYETQYF
v_gene: TRBV4-2; j_gene: TRBJ2-2; CDR3aa: CASSQGGFGELFF
v_gene: TRBV20-1; j_gene: TRBJ2-5; CDR3aa: CSARDEARFPFRETQYF
v_gene: TRBV7-2; j_gene: TRBJ1-5; CDR3aa: CASSFPNQPQHF
v_gene: TRBV3-1; j_gene: TRBJ1-4; CDR3aa: CASSQVGSVNEKLFF
v_gene: TRBV3-1; j_gene: TRBJ2-5; CDR3aa: CASSQDTVVGLAGERETQYF
v_gene: TRBV27; j_gene: TRBJ2-2; CDR3aa: CASSSPPPGQGNTGELFF
v_gene: TRBV5-1; j_gene: TRBJ1-2; CDR3aa: CASSSTGGSGYTF
v_gene: TRBV4-1; j_gene: TRBJ2-1; CDR3aa: CASSRQASSYNEQFF
v_gene: TRBV6-2/TRBV6-3; j_gene: TRBJ2-3; CDR3aa: CASSKRRMGDTQYF
v_gene: TRBV2; j_gene: TRBJ2-7; CDR3aa: CATTTGISYEQYF
v_gene: TRBV3-1; j_gene: TRBJ2-6; CDR3aa: CASSPALRGSLPGANVLTF